By share, the clone carrying this T cell receptor (beta chain) counts as medium-sized (0.01 to 0.1%). The antigen is undetermined. The genes and germline here are from mouse. Read coverage stops 4 residues before the CDR3 terminus; the germline J gene supplies the remainder. These data belong to a study of CD8+ T cells in alopecia areata. Study-wide results and limits: Patients displayed less clarity in TCR sharing than mice, a finding possibly related to HLA.

Sequencing used cDNA as its template, made by extracting RNA and reverse transcribing it. Repertoires were generated with immunoSEQ multiplex PCR, while TCRdb's copy carries only in-frame clones and drops some. Captured here are 8,300 or so clones, none seen once; the top ten comprise around 19%. CDR3 size: 13 residues. Per the germline V gene, CDR1 is NSHNY and CDR2 is SYGAGN. V dropped 4 bases and J dropped 2; count of bases not matched to a gene: 3. Sorting relied on CD4, CD8alpha, NKG2D, NKG2ACE and other markers applied to pooled cutaneous lymph node cells. This TCR was sampled from a C3H/HeJ mouse with alopecia areata. For this strain, the MHC haplotype corresponds to H2-k. The chain links TRBV13-1 to TRBJ2-7, with 7 bases lining up with TRBD2. What was sequenced was CD8+ T cells sorted from a lymph node. The part of the CDR3 DNA that was read is TGTGCCAGCAGTAACTGGGGACCCTAT. It is translated as CASSNWGPY. The whole CDR3 is CASSNWGPYEQYF.